The 15 T cell receptor beta chains in this list originate from one sample, sequenced in a study of blood T cell repertoires in COVID-19. Clones were read by immunoSEQ multiplex PCR, and TCRdb kept only the in-frame ones, dropping some. The sample holds some 530,000 clones, roughly 85% seen once. Sequencing was performed on peripheral blood. These receptors originate from a human donor in a cohort sampled during active COVID-19.

The chain joins TRBV5-1 to TRBJ2-3; possible D gene TRBD1, 6 bases. Germline values: CDR1 SGHRS, CDR2 YFSETQ. Trimming took off 4 bases at V and 1 base at J, with 13 bases between the two ends. This CDR3 comprises 15 residues. The CDR3 region is CASSGRGSGTDTQYF. The CDR3 bases are TGCGCCAGCAGCGGTAGGGGGAGTGGCACAGATACGCAGTATTTT. Full variable domain (missing parts from reference TRBV5-1 and TRBJ2-3): KAGVTQTPRYLIKTRGQQVTLSCSPISGHRSVSWYQQTPGQGLQFLFEYFSETQRNKGNFPGRFSGRQFSNSRSEMNVSTLELGDSALYLCASSGRGSGTDTQYFGPGTRLTVL.

The chain has TRBV25-1 and TRBJ1-1; TRBD1 is a possible D gene (6 bases). The CDR3 consists of 15 residues. V was shortened by 1 base and J by 6 bases, with 15 bases between the two germline ends. From germline, CDR1 is MGHDK and CDR2 SYGVNS. In nucleotides, the CDR3 is TGTGCCAGCAGTGAATGGGGGCGGGGGATCGCTGAAGCTTTCTTT. Amino acids: CASSEWGRGIAEAFF.

V usage is TRBV5-6 and J usage is TRBJ2-1, with a tentative D call TRBD2 (5 bases). Between the trimmed V and J ends, which lost 1 base and 10 bases, there was a span of 15 bases. CDR3 length: 14 residues. The V gene's germline CDR1 is SGHDT and CDR2 YYEEEE. Written as DNA, the CDR3 is TGTGCCAGCAGCTTGATCGGGAAAGGGAGCGAGCAGTTCTTC. It specifies CASSLIGKGSEQFF. Full variable domain (missing parts from reference TRBV5-6 and TRBJ2-1): DAGVTQSPTHLIKTRGQQVTLRCSPKSGHDTVSWYQQALGQGPQFIFQYYEEEERQRGNFPDRFSGHQFPNYSSELNVNALLLGDSALYLCASSLIGKGSEQFFGPGTRLTVL.

The chain joins TRBV6-5 to TRBJ1-5, with D perhaps matching TRBD1 (6 bases). The V gene lost 7 bases and the J gene lost 6 bases, with 13 bases spanning the gap. The germline V gene has CDR1 MNHEY and CDR2 SVGAGI. CDR3 length: 13 amino acids. CDR3 in DNA: TGTGCCAGCACCCAGGGGTGGGGTCAGCCCCAGCATTTT. It translates to CASTQGWGQPQHF.

V usage is TRBV27 and J usage is TRBJ1-2; D unclear. Germline V gives CDR1 MNHEY, CDR2 SMNVEV (reference sequence). The V end lost 5 bases, the J end lost 0 bases, and 13 bases lay between the germline ends. This CDR3 region has 15 residues. CDR3 DNA sequence: TGTGCCAGCAGTCCCTACAATCGGGCTAACTATGGCTACACCTTC. This codes for CASSPYNRANYGYTF.

The gene calls are TRBV10-1 and TRBJ2-1; D not certain. This CDR3 region has 14 residues. Germline V gene lookup returns CDR1 WNHNN and CDR2 SYGVQD (reference sequence). Deletions cut 6 bases from V and 6 bases from J, with 15 bases between. The CDR3 loop is CASSRTAAGNEQFF. CDR3 sequence (DNA): TGCGCCAGCAGCCGCACCGCGGCTGGCAATGAGCAGTTCTTC.

This sequence joins TRBV18 and TRBJ2-5; weak D call: TRBD2 (5 bases). V lost 5 bases and J 5 bases, leaving 18 bases between the germline ends. CDR1 is KGHSH, CDR2 LQKENI, per germline. CDR3 length equals 15 residues. For the CDR3, the DNA is TGTGCCAGCTCAAGTTCCTGGGAGACTCAGGAGACCCAGTACTTC. Its translation: CASSSSWETQETQYF.

The chain links TRBV30 to TRBJ1-4; D not certain. CDR1 is GTSNPN, CDR2 SVGIG, per germline (reference sequence). The V end lost 4 bases, the J end lost 6 bases, and 12 bases lay between the germline ends. This CDR3 has 13 amino acids. The CDR3: CAWTLKRDEKLFF. The DNA for the CDR3 is TGTGCCTGGACACTTAAGAGGGATGAAAAACTGTTTTTT.

The count of this clone is one. The chain recombines TRBV18 with TRBJ1-1; D ambiguous. The V end was cut by 6 bases, the J end by 6 bases, with 17 bases between. CDR3 length: 14 amino acids. CDR1 and CDR2 (germline): KGHSH, LQKENI. CDR3 sequence (DNA): TGTGCCAGCTCGGCCTCGGTCAGAGACTCTGAAGCTTTCTTT. Its protein is CASSASVRDSEAFF.

The rearrangement links TRBV4-2 to TRBJ1-2; tentative D call: TRBD1 (5 bases). The CDR3 loop spans 15 amino acids. CDR1 is LGHNA and CDR2 is YNFKEQ in the germline V gene. V shed 1 base and J shed 8 bases, with 17 bases lying between them. The CDR3 is CASSQVPPGGGGYTF. CDR3 bases: TGTGCCAGCAGCCAAGTCCCACCCGGGGGGGGAGGCTACACCTTC.

This chain connects TRBV5-4 to TRBJ2-7; 8 nucleotides match TRBD1. CDR3 length: 13 residues. After removal of 4 bases from V and 4 bases from J, the junction contained 4 bases not matched to a gene. Looked up from germline, CDR1 is SGHNT and CDR2 is YYREEE (reference sequence). CDR3 sequence reads: CASSKDRVYEQYF. The CDR3 DNA reads as TGTGCCAGCAGCAAGGACAGGGTTTACGAGCAGTACTTC.

The chain couples TRBV19 to TRBJ1-2; 9 bases agree with TRBD1. Trimming cost V 6 bases and J 8 bases; bases outside gene matches: 16. This CDR3 is 16 amino acids long. Per germline, CDR1 LNHDA and CDR2 SQIVND (reference sequence). The CDR3 here is CASSDSLLQGARGYTF. In DNA, the CDR3 is TGTGCCAGTAGCGATTCTCTTCTACAGGGGGCAAGGGGCTACACCTTC. The full variable domain, its missing parts supplied by reference TRBV19 and TRBJ1-2, is DGGITQSPKYLFRKEGQNVTLSCEQNLNHDAMYWYRQDPGQGLRLIYYSQIVNDFQKGDIAEGYSVSREKKESFPLTVTSAQKNPTAFYLCASSDSLLQGARGYTFGSGTRLTVV.

The rearrangement links TRBV12-3 or TRBV12-4 to TRBJ1-6; the D is unclear. Trimming took off 5 bases at V and 9 bases at J, with 11 bases between the two ends. The CDR3 sequence is 13 residues long. DNA of the CDR3: TGTGCCAGCAGTCAGAAGACGGGTTCACCCCTCCACTTT. Amino acid sequence: CASSQKTGSPLHF.

This clone appeared a few times. The V gene is TRBV7-8, the J gene TRBJ2-1, with 12 bases aligning to TRBD2. Germline assignment: CDR1 SGHVS and CDR2 FQNEAQ. This CDR3 contains 15 residues. V was clipped by 7 bases and J by 10 bases; unmatched bases: 11. The DNA for the CDR3 is TGTGCCAGCAACCCGACTAGCGGGAGAGGAGGCGAGCAGTTCTTC. The encoded protein is CASNPTSGRGGEQFF.

This clone was seen many times. The chain's CDR3 is CASTRDPGTGIYGYTF. In DNA form, the CDR3 reads TGTGCCAGCACCCGAGACCCCGGGACAGGGATATATGGCTACACCTTC. The J gene is TRBJ1-2, the V gene TRBV28; 9 nucleotides match TRBD1. The ends lost 7 bases at V and 5 bases at J; junction bases unmatched: 14. Germline V lookup: CDR1 MDHEN, CDR2 SYDVKM. The CDR3 length is 16 residues.